This entry lists 18 T cell receptor beta chains sequenced from one sample in a study of T cells in localized non-small cell lung cancer. The repertoire was sequenced with immunoSEQ multiplex PCR; TCRdb's copy has only in-frame clones and lacks some. Here the sample spans 28,000 or so clones, 81% being singletons. Sequenced here: peripheral blood, sampled before any cancer treatment. Every receptor here comes from a man aged 40-75 years with stage III squamous cell lung carcinoma.

This sequence joins TRBV7-2 and TRBJ1-3; D unresolved. V dropped 3 bases and J dropped 2 bases, with 14 bases sitting between them. This CDR3 comprises 16 residues. Germline lookup yields CDR1 SGHTA and CDR2 FQGNSA. The chain's CDR3 is CASSLVRVGAGNTIYF. The CDR3 bases are TGTGCCAGCAGCTTGGTTCGGGTAGGCGCTGGAAACACCATATATTTT.

The rearrangement uses TRBV6-4 and TRBJ2-3, with a possible D match to TRBD2 (6 bases). The CDR3 totals 15 residues. In germline, CDR1 is MRHNA, CDR2 SNTAGT. V lost 3 bases and J lost 2, with 12 bases in between. This CDR3 reads CASSDGGSHTDTQYF. For the CDR3, the DNA is TGTGCCAGCAGTGATGGGGGGAGCCACACAGATACGCAGTATTTT.

The chain employs TRBV14 and TRBJ1-4; D not resolved. Trimming pared 6 bases from V and 3 bases from J, leaving 14 bases between. Germline V gives CDR1 SGHDN, CDR2 FVKESK. This CDR3 is 15 amino acids long. The CDR3 DNA sequence: TGTGCCAGCAGTCGCGCCCTAGGATCTAATGAAAAACTGTTTTTT. This sequence encodes CASSRALGSNEKLFF.

Only a few counts were recorded for this clone. The CDR3 here is CASSPGMIYGYTF. The CDR3 coding sequence is TGTGCCAGCAGCCCTGGGATGATTTATGGCTACACCTTC. The chain uses TRBV5-5 and TRBJ1-2; D not resolved. The CDR3 loop spans 13 amino acids. The germline V and J ends were trimmed by 4 bases and 5 bases, with 12 bases remaining between them. CDR1 is SGHKS, CDR2 YYEKEE, per germline (reference sequence).

The chain links TRBV5-1 to TRBJ2-1, with TRBD2 matching 7 bases. Germline V gene sequence: CDR1 SGHRS, CDR2 YFSETQ. The CDR3 is made up of 14 amino acids. Trimming removed 2 bases from V and 5 bases from J; junction bases left unmatched: 4. CDR3 coding DNA: TGCGCCAGCAGCTTCAGCGGGACCGACAATGAGCAGTTCTTC. Translated, it gives CASSFSGTDNEQFF.

The V gene is TRBV10-1, the J gene TRBJ2-5; D call uncertain. The length of the CDR3 is 14 residues. Trimming took off 3 bases at V and 3 bases at J, with 11 bases between the two ends. The germline V gene has CDR1 WNHNN and CDR2 SYGVQD (reference sequence). CDR3 bases: TGCGCCAGCAGTGAAGGTTCTAAGAAAGAGACCCAGTACTTC. This sequence encodes CASSEGSKKETQYF.

This rearrangement joins TRBV6-5 to TRBJ1-2; D is possibly TRBD1 (5 bases). This CDR3 has 14 amino acids. Deletions cut 3 bases from V and 7 bases from J, with 15 bases between. Germline CDR1 reads MNHEY; CDR2 reads SVGAGI. The CDR3 nucleotides are TGTGCCAGCAGTTATCTCCAGGGAGGGAGTGGCTACACCTTC. Translating gives CASSYLQGGSGYTF.

The CDR3 here is CASSPGDFGANVLTF. For the CDR3, the DNA is TGTGCCAGCAGCCCCGGGGACTTCGGGGCCAACGTCCTGACTTTC. This rearrangement joins TRBV9 to TRBJ2-6; D may be TRBD2 (6 bases). The CDR3 runs 15 residues. The V end was cut by 4 bases, the J end by 4 bases, with 12 bases between. Germline V gene lookup returns CDR1 SGDLS and CDR2 YYNGEE.

CDR3 DNA: TGTGCCAGCACGAACAGGCTGGAAGGCTACACCTTC. Amino acid sequence: CASTNRLEGYTF. V gene TRBV28 combines with J gene TRBJ1-2; a weak D match, TRBD1 (5 bases). Looked up from germline, CDR1 is MDHEN and CDR2 is SYDVKM. Trimming left V 7 bases short and J 8 bases short, with 14 bases between. This CDR3 has 12 residues.

The chain employs TRBV27 and TRBJ1-1; D unresolved. The V end lost 6 bases, the J end lost 2 bases, and 13 bases lay between the germline ends. CDR3 size: 14 residues. Germline V gene sequence: CDR1 MNHEY, CDR2 SMNVEV (reference sequence). CDR3 DNA sequence: TGTGCCAGCAGATCTGCGGGGATTAACACTGAAGCTTTCTTT. Its translation is CASRSAGINTEAFF.

The chain carries TRBV30 and TRBJ2-5; the D gene could be TRBD1 or TRBD2 (6 bases each). V was pared by 3 bases and J by 2 bases, with 16 bases between. This CDR3 is 15 amino acids long. CDR1 is GTSNPN, CDR2 SVGIG, per germline (reference sequence). The CDR3 bases are TGTGCCTGGAGCGTAGGGGGGACCGGACAAGAGACCCAGTACTTC. Amino acid sequence: CAWSVGGTGQETQYF.

This clone was counted a few times. The chain links TRBV7-9 to TRBJ2-1, with TRBD2 matching 10 bases. Germline lookup yields CDR1 SEHNR and CDR2 FQNEAQ (reference sequence). There are 17 residues in the CDR3. Trimming removed 4 bases from V and 8 bases from J; junction bases left unmatched: 14. The CDR3 loop reads CASSSIAGGTFVDEQFF. For the CDR3, the DNA is TGTGCCAGCAGCTCGATAGCGGGAGGAACCTTCGTCGATGAGCAGTTCTTC. Using reference TRBV7-9 and TRBJ2-1 for the parts outside the CDR3, the full variable domain is DTGVSQNPRHKITKRGQNVTFRCDPISEHNRLYWYRQTLGQGPEFLTYFQNEAQLEKSRLLSDRFSAERPKGSFSTLEIQRTEQGDSAMYLCASSSIAGGTFVDEQFFGPGTRLTVL.

This clone was detected only a few times. The chain carries TRBV10-1 and TRBJ2-5, with 8 bases that match TRBD2. The germline gives CDR1 WNHNN, CDR2 SYGVQD (reference sequence). V lost 2 bases to trimming and J lost 5 bases; unmatched junction nucleotides: 7. The CDR3 consists of 15 residues. CDR3 in amino acids: CASSERISGGETQYF. DNA of the CDR3: TGCGCCAGCAGTGAGCGGATTTCGGGGGGGGAGACCCAGTACTTC.

The gene calls are TRBV12-2 and TRBJ2-2; the table's TRBD2 call for D was not verified on the DNA. TRBV12-2 is a pseudogene locus. The CDR3 length is 16 residues. CDR3 in DNA: TGTGCAAGTCGCTTAGGGACTAGCGGGAACACCGGGGAGCTGTTTTTT. Residues: CASRLGTSGNTGELFF.

This clone was seen a few times. The chain carries TRBV19 and TRBJ1-2, with TRBD1 identical over 10 bases. Germline assignment: CDR1 LNHDA and CDR2 SQIVND (reference sequence). The trim removed 3 bases at V and 7 bases at J, leaving 8 bases unmatched. This CDR3 spans 15 amino acids. CDR3 sequence: CASSMLPGQGFGYTF. DNA for the CDR3: TGTGCCAGTAGTATGCTCCCGGGACAGGGGTTTGGCTACACCTTC.

The genes are TRBV18 and TRBJ1-2; 9 nucleotides agree with TRBD1. The CDR3 has 17 residues. Germline loops: CDR1 KGHSH, CDR2 LQKENI. V lost 4 bases to trimming and J lost 1 base; unmatched junction nucleotides: 10. The DNA for the CDR3 is TGTGCCAGCTCACTACGATGGGGACAGGGATTTAACTATGGCTACACCTTC. It translates to CASSLRWGQGFNYGYTF.

This clone has just a few counts. V is TRBV6-5 and J is TRBJ2-1; perhaps TRBD1 as D (6 bases). Germline V gene data show CDR1 as MNHEY and CDR2 as SVGAGI. V shed 6 bases and J shed 8 bases, with 20 bases lying between them. The length of the CDR3 is 15 residues. The CDR3 region is CASSPGVKGRDEQFF. The CDR3 bases are TGTGCCAGCAGCCCAGGGGTCAAGGGTAGGGATGAGCAGTTCTTC.

The genes are TRBV6-6 and TRBJ2-1; no clear D gene. The V gene lost 2 bases and the J gene lost 6 bases, with 8 bases spanning the gap. This CDR3 has 13 amino acids. Germline V CDR1 and CDR2: MNHNY, SVGAGI (reference sequence). The CDR3: CASSYVYGNEQFF. The CDR3 coding sequence is TGTGCCAGCAGTTACGTCTATGGCAATGAGCAGTTCTTC.